This entry lists 30 T cell receptor beta chains sequenced from one sample in a study of blood T cell repertoires in COVID-19. Only in-frame clones appear in the TCRdb table, and some are missing; sequencing was by immunoSEQ multiplex PCR. This sample yields roughly 120,000 clones, of which approximately 83% are seen a single time; 0.7% to 0.85% belongs to the top ten. The sequenced sample consisted of peripheral blood. The source of these receptors is a woman aged 70 to 79 with acute or convalescent COVID-19.

Note on this clone: This specimen includes other DNA sequences encoding the same CDR3. J is TRBJ1-1 and V is TRBV29-1, with TRBD1 matching 7 bases. V dropped 6 bases and J dropped 1; count of bases not matched to a gene: 2. Germline-derived CDR1 and CDR2 are SQVTM and ANQGSEA. The CDR3 runs to 12 residues. Here the CDR3 DNA reads TGCAGCGTCCGGGACAGGAACACTGAAGCTTTCTTT. Translated: CSVRDRNTEAFF.

This clone was recorded only once. The chain couples TRBV3-1 (or the pseudogene TRBV3-2) to TRBJ1-5; the match to TRBD1 covers 8 bases. V lost 4 bases to trimming and J lost 5 bases; unmatched junction nucleotides: 1. The CDR3 consists of 13 residues. Germline V gives CDR1 LGHDT, CDR2 YNNKEL (reference sequence). This chain's CDR3 is CASSPTGDQPQHF. The CDR3 nucleotides read TGTGCCAGCAGCCCGACAGGGGATCAGCCCCAGCATTTT.

V usage is TRBV29-1 and J usage is TRBJ1-1; D is ambiguous. Germline CDR1 SQVTM, CDR2 ANQGSEA. V gave up 4 bases and J gave up 1 base, with 4 bases separating them. The CDR3 is 11 residues long. The CDR3 protein is CSVARNTEAFF. The DNA for the CDR3 is TGCAGCGTTGCCAGGAACACTGAAGCTTTCTTT.

V gene TRBV5-1 combines with J gene TRBJ1-4; 9 bases map to TRBD1. The length of the CDR3 is 17 residues. Looked up from germline, CDR1 is SGHRS and CDR2 is YFSETQ. The J segment lost 8 bases and the V segment lost 3 bases, leaving 14 bases of the junction unmatched. The CDR3 reads CASSSSGTGTNTEKLFF. The CDR3 DNA reads as TGCGCCAGCAGCTCCTCCGGGACAGGGACCAACACCGAAAAACTGTTTTTT.

The genes are TRBV30 and TRBJ1-1; D is perhaps TRBD1 (6 bases). The CDR3 loop spans 14 amino acids. The V gene lost 3 bases and the J gene lost 1 base, with 12 bases spanning the gap. Germline V gene lookup returns CDR1 GTSNPN and CDR2 SVGIG (reference sequence). The CDR3, as DNA: TGTGCCTGGAGCGGGACAAGGACGAACACTGAAGCTTTCTTT. Its protein product is CAWSGTRTNTEAFF.

V and J are TRBV9 and TRBJ2-3; 16 bases fit TRBD2. The CDR3 loop spans 16 amino acids. The J segment lost 4 bases and the V segment lost 4 bases, leaving 3 bases of the junction unmatched. CDR1 is SGDLS, CDR2 YYNGEE, per germline. Here the CDR3 reads CASSIGTSGGADTQYF. The CDR3 DNA sequence: TGTGCCAGCAGCATCGGGACTAGCGGGGGGGCAGATACGCAGTATTTT.

For the CDR3, the DNA is TGTGCCAGCAGCCCTGACTACTCGGATGAGCAGTTCTTC. This gives the protein CASSPDYSDEQFF. The chain links TRBV7-9 to TRBJ2-1; tentatively, D is TRBD2 (5 bases). With 5 bases removed from V and 8 bases from J, the gap between germline ends came to 13 bases. The length of the CDR3 is 13 residues. CDR1 and CDR2 from the germline V gene are SEHNR and FQNEAQ (reference sequence).

The rearrangement joins TRBV12-5 to TRBJ1-4, with 7 bases aligning to TRBD1. Germline loops: CDR1 LGHNT, CDR2 FRNRAP. The CDR3 is made up of 13 amino acids. J was trimmed by 4 bases and V by 10 bases; bases with no gene match: 6. The CDR3, as DNA: TGTGCTATAGGGGGCTTTGGTAATGAAAAACTGTTTTTT. Encoded protein: CAIGGFGNEKLFF.

The chain has TRBV5-6 and TRBJ2-3; D is uncertain. In germline, CDR1 is SGHDT, CDR2 YYEEEE. Trimming took 4 bases from V and 3 from J, leaving 24 bases between them. This CDR3 is built from 18 residues. The CDR3 DNA reads TGTGCCAGCAGCCCCAACCCCTTGCGGTTAGAGGAGACAGATACGCAGTATTTT. The encoded protein is CASSPNPLRLEETDTQYF.

This clone came up once. The chain carries TRBV18 and TRBJ2-3; no firm D call. This CDR3 is 13 amino acids long. V lost 2 bases and J lost 3, with 6 bases in between. Per the germline V gene, CDR1 is KGHSH and CDR2 is LQKENI. CDR3 protein: CASSPELTDTQYF. In DNA form, the CDR3 reads TGTGCCAGCTCACCAGAGTTGACAGATACGCAGTATTTT.

V gene TRBV5-8 combines with J gene TRBJ1-5, with D possibly TRBD1 on 6 matching bases. V dropped 3 bases and J dropped 4 bases, with 8 bases sitting between them. Germline CDR1 is SGHTS and CDR2 is YDEGEE. The CDR3 length is 13 residues. The CDR3 is CASSWGQNQPQHF. CDR3 nucleotides: TGTGCCAGCAGCTGGGGACAAAATCAGCCCCAGCATTTT.

In its sample, this clone was seen once. This rearrangement joins TRBV9 to TRBJ2-5; 7 nucleotides agree with TRBD1. The CDR3 runs 15 residues. The junction had 10 bases not matched to a gene; V was cut back by 3 bases and J by 5 bases. Germline CDR1 is SGDLS and CDR2 is YYNGEE. CDR3: CASSEQGKGWETQYF. In nucleotides, the CDR3 is TGTGCCAGCAGCGAACAGGGGAAGGGTTGGGAGACCCAGTACTTC. The entire variable domain, with the rest obtained from reference TRBV9 and TRBJ2-5, is as follows: DSGVTQTPKHLITATGQRVTLRCSPRSGDLSVYWYQQSLDQGLQFLIQYYNGEERAKGNILERFSAQQFPDLHSELNLSSLELGDSALYFCASSEQGKGWETQYFGPGTRLLVL.

This chain links TRBV7-9 with TRBJ1-5; D is ambiguous. V lost 5 bases to trimming and J lost 2 bases, with 10 bases between them. Germline lookup yields CDR1 SEHNR and CDR2 FQNEAQ (reference sequence). The CDR3 contains 14 residues. Here the CDR3 reads CASSPLGGNQPQHF. DNA of the CDR3: TGTGCCAGCAGCCCCCTCGGGGGCAATCAGCCCCAGCATTTT.

CDR3 amino acids: CASSPAGTGFMGPNTGELFF. Here the CDR3 DNA reads TGTGCCAGCAGCCCCGCCGGGACAGGGTTCATGGGGCCAAACACCGGGGAGCTGTTTTTT. The V gene is TRBV11-3, the J gene TRBJ2-2; 9 bases fit TRBD1. CDR1 and CDR2 (germline): SGHNT, YENEEA. The CDR3 is made up of 20 amino acids. The trim removed 5 bases at V and 2 bases at J, leaving 18 bases unmatched.

This clone has a single count. The chain carries TRBV3-1 (or the pseudogene TRBV3-2) and TRBJ1-1, with 11 bases lining up with TRBD1. The CDR3 is 14 residues long. Germline V gene lookup returns CDR1 LGHDT and CDR2 YNNKEL (reference sequence). J gave up 11 bases and V 1 base, and 6 bases lay outside the gene matches. CDR3 sequence: CASSQAGQGGTAFF. DNA of the CDR3: TGTGCCAGCAGCCAAGCGGGACAGGGGGGGACGGCTTTCTTT.

The V gene is TRBV7-2, the J gene TRBJ2-2; 9 nucleotides match TRBD2. CDR3 length equals 18 residues. Germline V gives CDR1 SGHTA, CDR2 FQGNSA. The J segment lost 1 base and the V segment lost 3 bases, leaving 9 bases of the junction unmatched. CDR3 residues: CASSFLLLAGRNTGELFF. The DNA of the CDR3 is TGTGCCAGCAGCTTCCTCCTTCTAGCGGGGAGGAACACCGGGGAGCTGTTTTTT.

CDR3 sequence: CASIDTATNEKLFF. The CDR3 nucleotides read TGTGCCAGCATCGACACTGCAACTAATGAAAAACTGTTTTTT. J is TRBJ1-4 and V is TRBV19; unclear D gene. Trimming stripped 9 bases from V and 0 bases from J, with 11 bases between. Germline V gene lookup returns CDR1 LNHDA and CDR2 SQIVND (reference sequence). The CDR3 totals 14 residues.

This chain joins TRBV3-1 (or the pseudogene TRBV3-2) and TRBJ2-3; TRBD2 matches 15 bases. CDR1 LGHDT and CDR2 YNNKEL come from the germline V gene (reference sequence). J lost 0 bases, V lost 4 bases, and 8 bases had no gene match. CDR3 length: 19 residues. The CDR3 spells CASSPGLAGGALSTDTQYF. The CDR3 nucleotides are TGTGCCAGCAGCCCGGGACTAGCGGGGGGCGCCCTCAGCACAGATACGCAGTATTTT.

This chain connects TRBV10-3 to TRBJ2-2, with 10 nucleotides matching TRBD2. J was trimmed by 3 bases and V by 3 bases; bases with no gene match: 7. Germline V gene data show CDR1 as ENHRY and CDR2 as SYGVKD. The CDR3 consists of 17 residues. The CDR3 DNA is TGTGCCATCAGTGACCCTGGACTAGCGGAGGACACCGGGGAGCTGTTTTTT. This gives the protein CAISDPGLAEDTGELFF.

This clone appeared a few times. This CDR3 is CASSIGRGQGYGYTF. DNA for the CDR3: TGTGCCAGTAGTATAGGCCGAGGGCAAGGCTATGGCTACACCTTC. The chain recombines TRBV19 with TRBJ1-2; D remains ambiguous. Deletions cut 1 base from V and 4 bases from J, with 13 bases between. This CDR3 has 15 residues. Germline V gives CDR1 LNHDA, CDR2 SQIVND (reference sequence). The full variable domain, rest sourced from reference TRBV19 and TRBJ1-2, is DGGITQSPKYLFRKEGQNVTLSCEQNLNHDAMYWYRQDPGQGLRLIYYSQIVNDFQKGDIAEGYSVSREKKESFPLTVTSAQKNPTAFYLCASSIGRGQGYGYTFGSGTRLTVV.

Concerning this clone itself: One end of the junction varies from germline; a read error may be responsible. The chain recombines TRBV18 with TRBJ1-4; 7 nucleotides line up with TRBD1. The V gene's germline CDR1 is KGHSH and CDR2 LQKENI. The CDR3 runs to 14 residues. The CDR3 region is CASSPQGTNEKLFF. CDR3 in DNA: TGTGCCAGCTCGCCACAGGGGACTAATGAAAAACTGTTTTTT.

The chain combines TRBV5-4 with TRBJ1-2; 8 nucleotides match TRBD1. Germline V gene lookup returns CDR1 SGHNT and CDR2 YYREEE (reference sequence). This CDR3 region has 15 residues. After removal of 4 bases from V and 4 bases from J, the junction contained 9 bases not matched to a gene. CDR3 region: CASSVGQGKGYGYTF. The CDR3 DNA reads TGTGCCAGCAGCGTAGGACAGGGTAAGGGCTATGGCTACACCTTC.

This rearrangement joins TRBV7-2 to TRBJ2-7, with D possibly matching TRBD2 (5 bases). From germline, CDR1 is SGHTA and CDR2 FQGNSA. This CDR3 region has 13 residues. Trimming stripped 3 bases from V and 4 bases from J, with 10 bases between. The CDR3 coding sequence is TGTGCCAGCAGCTTTACTAGATCGTACGAGCAGTACTTC. Translating gives CASSFTRSYEQYF.

The genes are TRBV2 and TRBJ2-5; 8 bases align to TRBD2. CDR1 is SNHLY, CDR2 FYNNEI, per germline. J lost 0 bases, V lost 5 bases, and 5 bases had no gene match. The CDR3 runs 15 residues. The CDR3, as DNA: TGTGCCAGCAGTCGGCGGGAGGTGTACCAAGAGACCCAGTACTTC. Encoded protein: CASSRREVYQETQYF.

The V and J genes are TRBV6-4 and TRBJ2-1, with TRBD2 matching 10 bases. This CDR3 is built from 16 residues. Per germline, CDR1 MRHNA and CDR2 SNTAGT. The trim removed 5 bases at V and 0 bases at J, leaving 4 bases unmatched. As DNA, the CDR3 is TGTGCCAGCAGTCCTCTAGCGGGAGTCTCCTACAATGAGCAGTTCTTC. It specifies CASSPLAGVSYNEQFF.

The chain recombines TRBV6-5 with TRBJ1-2; TRBD1 is a possible D gene (5 bases). This CDR3 spans 13 amino acids. In germline, CDR1 is MNHEY, CDR2 SVGAGI. Trimming pared 7 bases from V and 8 bases from J, leaving 17 bases between. As DNA, the CDR3 is TGTGCCAGCACCCTAGGAGGGGCGGCGGGCTACACCTTC. Amino acids: CASTLGGAAGYTF.

Comments on this clone: One junction end disagrees with the germline gene, perhaps due to a read error. The chain carries TRBV3-1 (or the pseudogene TRBV3-2) and TRBJ2-1, with D hard to call. The germline gives CDR1 LGHDT, CDR2 YNNKEL (reference sequence). The CDR3 loop spans 11 amino acids. CDR3 in DNA: TGTGCCAGCAGCCAAAAAAGCCCCGCGATCTTC. As protein: CASSQKSPAIF.

V and J are TRBV5-1 and TRBJ1-1, with a weak D call TRBD1 (6 bases). This CDR3 has 14 residues. Germline CDR1 reads SGHRS; CDR2 reads YFSETQ. The V end was cut by 1 base, the J end by 1 base, with 8 bases between. DNA for the CDR3: TGCGCCAGCAGCTTGACGGGACAGAACACTGAAGCTTTCTTT. Its protein product is CASSLTGQNTEAFF. Supplemented by reference TRBV5-1 and TRBJ1-1, the full variable domain reads KAGVTQTPRYLIKTRGQQVTLSCSPISGHRSVSWYQQTPGQGLQFLFEYFSETQRNKGNFPGRFSGRQFSNSRSEMNVSTLELGDSALYLCASSLTGQNTEAFFGQGTRLTVV.

This clone was picked up a small number of times. The V call is TRBV5-1, the J call TRBJ1-2; D remains ambiguous. CDR3 length: 15 residues. V was cut by 4 bases and J by 3 bases, with 16 bases left in between. Per germline, CDR1 SGHRS and CDR2 YFSETQ. As DNA, the CDR3 is TGCGCCAGCAGCCAACAGCTTGAAGATTACTATGGCTACACCTTC. Translation: CASSQQLEDYYGYTF.

Here the CDR3 reads CASSLAMAGAEAFF. The CDR3 DNA sequence: TGCGCCAGCAGCTTGGCCATGGCAGGCGCTGAAGCTTTCTTT. V gene TRBV5-1 combines with J gene TRBJ1-1; D is unclear. Trimming shortened V by 0 bases and J by 6 bases, and 12 bases separated the two germline ends. The germline V gene encodes CDR1 SGHRS and CDR2 YFSETQ. The CDR3 runs 14 residues.